The T cell receptor beta chain under discussion was sequenced for a study of cytomegalovirus exposure and HLA in healthy donors. The data were produced by immunoSEQ multiplex PCR, yet TCRdb's version contains in-frame clones alone and is incomplete. The repertoire consists of roughly 180,000 clones, with approximately 86% occurring once and the leading ten covering around 7.2%. Trimming took 5 bases from V and 3 from J, leaving 14 bases between them. Germline-derived CDR1 and CDR2 are SGHVS and FNYEAQ. CDR3 size: 14 residues. With respect to this clone: As yet, its antigen is unknown.

Separate from the 666-subject first cohort was the approximately 130-subject validation cohort, to which the donors belonged. The study, taken as a whole, reports: Researchers reported that a few CMV-associated chains were confirmed in vitro as CMV antigen-specific. Associated with cytomegalovirus, according to the listing, were 150 to 200 TCR beta chains.

The sequence was collected from a man in his thirties or forties in good health and CMV-seropositive. Sequenced input: PBMCs. The V gene is TRBV7-6, the J gene TRBJ2-7; unclear D gene. The CDR3, as DNA: TGTGCCAGCAGCCTCCTGGAGAAAAGCTACGAGCAGTACTTC. This encodes CASSLLEKSYEQYF. Using reference TRBV7-6 and TRBJ2-7 for the parts outside the CDR3, the full variable domain is GAGVSQSPRYKVTKRGQDVALRCDPISGHVSLYWYRQALGQGPEFLTYFNYEAQQDKSGLPNDRFSAERPEGSISTLTIQRTEQRDSAMYRCASSLLEKSYEQYFGPGTRLTVT.